This T cell receptor beta chain was documented in a study of T cell responses to AZD1222 COVID-19 vaccine. Whole-study context: Second-dose intervals of approximately 4 or approximately 12 weeks were pooled.

The protocol was immunoSEQ multiplex PCR, while the TCRdb copy is restricted to in-frame clones and leaves out a portion. The data contain fewer than 50,000 clones, over 60% of them singletons. Germline V CDR1 and CDR2: MNHEY, SVGAGI. Between the trimmed V and J ends, which lost 7 bases and 0 bases, there was a span of 10 bases. The CDR3 is made up of 15 amino acids. A note on this clone: Its target is unknown.

Study results and limitations: Baseline seropositives among AZD1222 recipients totaled only five to seven. Reports say nearly half of spike-specific TCRs go after unmutated variant regions. Clonal diversity was possibly underestimated, and the donors were mostly white British, with more females.

The sequencing used peripheral blood, collected on day 0 of AZD1222 vaccination. The chain links TRBV6-5 to TRBJ2-6; D not certain. This receptor was obtained from an adult in good health. CDR3 DNA sequence: TGTGCCAGCACTGGGCCGCACTCTGGGGCCAACGTCCTGACTTTC. Its protein is CASTGPHSGANVLTF.